These 9 T cell receptor beta chains share one sample of origin, sequenced in a study of blood T cell repertoires in COVID-19. Assay: immunoSEQ multiplex PCR; the TCRdb copy retains only in-frame clones and omits some. The data hold about 210,000 clones, with 84% observed a single time. Sample: peripheral blood. Every receptor here comes from a woman in her 50s with active or convalescent COVID-19.

V gene TRBV5-1 combines with J gene TRBJ2-2, with 9 positions matching TRBD2. The ends lost 4 bases at V and 3 bases at J; junction bases unmatched: 7. Looked up from germline, CDR1 is SGHRS and CDR2 is YFSETQ. This CDR3 has 16 amino acids. Written as DNA, the CDR3 is TGCGCCAGCAGCAGAGGACTAGCGACAGACACCGGGGAGCTGTTTTTT. Encoded protein: CASSRGLATDTGELFF.

This rearrangement joins TRBV30 to TRBJ1-1; tentatively, D is TRBD1 (6 bases). Germline lookup yields CDR1 GTSNPN and CDR2 SVGIG (reference sequence). The CDR3 is 14 residues long. Trimming took 3 bases from V and 4 from J, leaving 15 bases between them. Here the CDR3 DNA reads TGTGCCTGGAGCCAAAGACAGGCCGCCACTGAAGCTTTCTTT. This gives the protein CAWSQRQAATEAFF.

The V call is TRBV28, the J call TRBJ1-3, with 8 bases fitting TRBD1. Trimming at V came to 4 bases and at J to 0 bases, leaving 2 bases not matched to a gene. CDR1 is MDHEN and CDR2 is SYDVKM in the germline V gene. The CDR3 sequence is 15 residues long. CDR3 DNA: TGTGCCAGCAGTTCGGACAGGGCCTCTGGAAACACCATATATTTT. This encodes CASSSDRASGNTIYF.

The J gene is TRBJ1-5, the V gene TRBV7-9, with D maybe TRBD1 (5 bases). The ends were cut back, 1 base at V and 2 bases at J, with 15 bases in the middle. The CDR3 extends over 17 amino acids. CDR1 SEHNR and CDR2 FQNEAQ come from the germline V gene (reference sequence). The CDR3 sequence is CASSLELGGGGNQPQHF. The CDR3 nucleotides read TGTGCCAGCAGCTTAGAGTTGGGGGGTGGAGGCAATCAGCCCCAGCATTTT.

This clone was detected only a few times. The rearrangement uses TRBV7-9 and TRBJ2-2, with TRBD1 identical over 7 bases. V shed 2 bases and J 0 bases; nucleotides not matched to a gene: 3. Germline V lookup: CDR1 SEHNR, CDR2 FQNEAQ (reference sequence). The CDR3 covers 16 residues. The CDR3 DNA reads TGTGCCAGCAGCTTACCGGGGACAGCGAACACCGGGGAGCTGTTTTTT. Translation: CASSLPGTANTGELFF.

The chain couples TRBV12-3 or TRBV12-4 to TRBJ1-2; 9 nucleotides line up with TRBD1. J lost 4 bases, V lost 5 bases, and 2 bases had no gene match. This CDR3 has 13 residues. CDR3 sequence (DNA): TGTGCCAGCAGTCCGGACAGGGGCTATGGCTACACCTTC. Translating it yields CASSPDRGYGYTF.

This clone was seen only once. V is TRBV6-6 and J is TRBJ1-2; D is ambiguous. CDR3 length: 13 residues. Trimming took off 6 bases at V and 4 bases at J, with 12 bases between the two ends. Per germline, CDR1 MNHNY and CDR2 SVGAGI (reference sequence). The CDR3 loop is CASSQEIGYGYTF. Written as DNA, the CDR3 is TGTGCCAGCAGCCAGGAAATTGGCTATGGCTACACCTTC.

The genes are TRBV6-2 or TRBV6-3 and TRBJ2-1; the D gene is possibly TRBD2 (5 bases). Germline V gene sequence: CDR1 MNHEY, CDR2 SVGEGT. V gave up 2 bases and J gave up 1 base, with 9 bases separating them. The CDR3 has 15 residues. CDR3 nucleotides: TGTGCCAGCAGTTACGAACTAGGTTCCTACAATGAGCAGTTCTTC. Protein: CASSYELGSYNEQFF.

The V call is TRBV5-1, the J call TRBJ1-5; 7 bases are shared with TRBD1. The CDR3 runs 16 residues. Germline V gene sequence: CDR1 SGHRS, CDR2 YFSETQ. With 0 bases clipped from V and 2 bases from J, the junction kept 5 bases outside the gene matches. In DNA, the CDR3 is TGCGCCAGCAGCTTGGCTCCAGGGGGAGGCAATCAGCCCCAGCATTTT. This encodes CASSLAPGGGNQPQHF.